This T cell receptor beta chain was documented in a study of T cell responses to AZD1222 COVID-19 vaccine. Findings and caveats of the study: Repertoires were sampled only after the peak T cell response. Increased Spike-specific TCR breadth and depth were observed after two AZD1222 doses.

The CDR3 runs 14 residues. CDR1 SGHAT and CDR2 FQNNGV come from the germline V gene. Trimming left V 5 bases short and J 0 bases short, with 10 bases between. Notes on this clone: The antigen is not known.

Here immunoSEQ multiplex PCR was the method, and the copy in TCRdb shows in-frame clones only, minus some. The data contain some 130,000 clones, roughly 89% of them singletons. The chain has TRBV11-2 and TRBJ1-1, with unresolved D. This TCR was recovered from an adult in good health. This material consisted of peripheral blood, taken on day 0 of AZD1222 vaccination. CDR3 amino acids: CASSPAAMNTEAFF. CDR3 sequence (DNA): TGTGCCAGCAGCCCCGCGGCCATGAACACTGAAGCTTTCTTT. Full variable domain (missing parts from reference TRBV11-2 and TRBJ1-1): EAGVAQSPRYKIIEKRQSVAFWCNPISGHATLYWYQQILGQGPKLLIQFQNNGVVDDSQLPKDRFSAERLKGVDSTLKIQPAKLEDSAVYLCASSPAAMNTEAFFGQGTRLTVV.